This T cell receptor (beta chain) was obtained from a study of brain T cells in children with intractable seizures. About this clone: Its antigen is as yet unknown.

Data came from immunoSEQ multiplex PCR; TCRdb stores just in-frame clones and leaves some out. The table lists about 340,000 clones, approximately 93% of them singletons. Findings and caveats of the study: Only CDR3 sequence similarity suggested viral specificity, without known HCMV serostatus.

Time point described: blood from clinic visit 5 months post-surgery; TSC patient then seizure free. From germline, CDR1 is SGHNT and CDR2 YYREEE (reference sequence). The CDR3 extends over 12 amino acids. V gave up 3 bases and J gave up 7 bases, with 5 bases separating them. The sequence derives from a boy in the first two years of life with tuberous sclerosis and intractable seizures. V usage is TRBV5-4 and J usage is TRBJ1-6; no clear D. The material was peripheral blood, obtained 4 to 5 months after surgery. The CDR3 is CASSSRNSPLHF. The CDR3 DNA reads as TGTGCCAGCAGCTCCAGGAATTCACCCCTCCACTTT.